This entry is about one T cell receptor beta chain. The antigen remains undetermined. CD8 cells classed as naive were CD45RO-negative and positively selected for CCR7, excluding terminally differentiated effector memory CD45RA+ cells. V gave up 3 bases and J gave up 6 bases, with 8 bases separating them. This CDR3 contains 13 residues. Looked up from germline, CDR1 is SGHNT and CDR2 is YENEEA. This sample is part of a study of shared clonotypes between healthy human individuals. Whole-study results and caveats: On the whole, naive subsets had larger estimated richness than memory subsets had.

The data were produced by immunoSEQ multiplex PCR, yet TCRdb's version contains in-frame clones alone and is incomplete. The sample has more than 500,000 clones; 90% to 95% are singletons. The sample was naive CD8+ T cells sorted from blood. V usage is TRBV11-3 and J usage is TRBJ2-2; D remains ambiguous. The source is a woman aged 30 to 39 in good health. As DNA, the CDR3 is TGTGCCAGCAGCTTTGGAGTAGCCGGGGAGCTGTTTTTT. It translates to CASSFGVAGELFF.